The TCR beta chain described here comes from a study of blood T cells in healthy people across ages (dated by TCRdb to the mid-2010s). At the level of the whole study: Template switching captured roughly one uniquely barcoded TCR beta cDNA molecule per two T cells in model experiments. Using deep sequencing normalized with unique cDNA molecular identifiers, the study measured how TCR beta repertoire diversity changes with age. Four age groups were formed from the donors: young (average approximately 16 years), middle-aged (more than 35), aged (roughly 59) and long-lived (less than 85). To avoid experimental bias, donors of different ages were distributed randomly across sequencing lanes. The study analyzed two additional independent replicas of 1 million unique cDNA reads from the same blood draw for two donors, one aged 18 to 30 and one aged 80 or older.

A few counts support this clonotype. The antigen it binds to is not known. No per-base quality is available; no much larger clone lies one base away. Paper-wide results and their limitations: The long-lived group showed more naive CD4+ T cells, fewer expanded clones and increased TCR diversity than the aged group, suggesting age selection. Because the CMV infection status of the donors was unknown, age-related changes in expanded clonotypes may potentially have been confounded. Observed TCR beta diversity per million T cells fell roughly linearly with age, and a significant reduction was already apparent by age around 40. Total diversity estimates from one million sequenced T cells were considered lower bounds and underestimates. Bulk unsorted PBMC profiling prevented conclusive comparison of naive and antigen-experienced compartments. A strong correlation was found between observed TCR beta diversity and the percentage of naive T cells measured by flow cytometry.

Receptor libraries were prepared by 5' RACE. The run used an Illumina HiSeq 2500. A second PCR of roughly 7 to 12 cycles was run with a J-beta primer mix and a sample-barcoded 5' primer. A template-switch 5' adaptor carrying 12 random nucleotides introduced a unique molecular identifier onto each TCR beta cDNA molecule. Each sample yielded at least 3 million CDR3-containing paired-end reads. First-strand cDNA synthesis was performed from all RNA using the Mint cDNA synthesis kit, with priming by a TRBC-specific oligonucleotide. Following uracil-DNA glycosylase treatment, a first 18-cycle PCR with universal primers M1SS and BC2_uni_R was performed on all cDNA. The study's processing was this. For normalization, 1 million high-quality reads, each with a distinct molecular identifier, were randomly selected from each sample. Instead of being binned into consensus sequences, reads with shared molecular identifiers were discarded. MiTCR, with a Q25 quality threshold and the strictest error-elimination algorithm, was used for CDR3 identification, clonotype clustering and error correction. A nonparametric unseen species model using Euler transformation provided a lower-bound estimate of total TCR beta diversity. TCRdb ran its own pipeline on the public reads, namely fastp trimming at Q25 and MiXCR clone calling, and kept in-frame beta chains. For every CDR3 protein sequence, its rows merge into one entry that carries the most common genes and DNA. The V and J calls and clone size come from TCRdb's table, not from the authors' own analysis. In this sample the table shows roughly 1,700,000 distinct CDR3 sequences, roughly 28% of which occur a single time. The ten largest clonotypes hold about 8% of the sample.

The donors were roughly 40 Caucasian individuals from Russia, aged roughly 6 to 90 years, who were systemically healthy. Each donor gave about 9.8 milliliters of peripheral blood, drawn into EDTA-treated Vacutainer tubes. Ficoll-Paque density-gradient centrifugation was used to isolate PBMCs, with at least 6 million per sample. Trizol reagent was used to extract total RNA from PBMCs, with at least 5.5 micrograms per sample. The percentages of naive CD45RAhigh/CD27high T cells were determined by flow cytometry on a PBMC aliquot from every donor. This receptor was identified in a woman in her twenties or thirties in good health. The specimen sequenced was blood.

The DNA sequence is TGCGCCAGCAGCTTGGTGGCCGGGACCGGTAGCACAGATACGCAGTATTTT. It encodes CASSLVAGTGSTDTQYF. The chain is assembled from TRBV5-1 and TRBJ2-3, with the D call perhaps TRBD1 or TRBD2, as 5 bases match in each case. The CDR3 holds 17 amino acids from the cysteine to the phenylalanine. Only the CDR3 portion is preserved as DNA: 51 bases, with reading frame beginning at the first base. At the junction V is shortened by 0 bases and J by 0 bases, with 14 bases in between. Based on the germline V gene, the CDR1 and CDR2 sequences are SGHRS and YFSETQ.